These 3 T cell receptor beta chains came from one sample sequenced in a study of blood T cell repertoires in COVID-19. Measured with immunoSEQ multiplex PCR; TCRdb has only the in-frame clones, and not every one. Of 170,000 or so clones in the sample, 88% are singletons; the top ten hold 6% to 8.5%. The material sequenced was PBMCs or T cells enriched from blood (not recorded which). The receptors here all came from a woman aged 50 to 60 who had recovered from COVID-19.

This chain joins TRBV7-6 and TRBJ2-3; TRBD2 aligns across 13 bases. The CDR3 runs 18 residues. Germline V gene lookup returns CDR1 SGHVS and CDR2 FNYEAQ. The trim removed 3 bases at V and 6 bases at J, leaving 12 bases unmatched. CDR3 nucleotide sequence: TGTGCCAGCAGCTTCCGGACTAGCGGGGGCCCCGGGTCCGATACGCAGTATTTT. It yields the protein CASSFRTSGGPGSDTQYF.

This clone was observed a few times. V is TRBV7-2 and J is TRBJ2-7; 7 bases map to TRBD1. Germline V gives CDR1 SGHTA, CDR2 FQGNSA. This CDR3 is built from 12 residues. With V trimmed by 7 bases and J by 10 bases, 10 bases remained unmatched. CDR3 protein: CASNIGGVDQYF. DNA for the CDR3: TGTGCCAGCAACATAGGGGGCGTCGACCAGTACTTC.

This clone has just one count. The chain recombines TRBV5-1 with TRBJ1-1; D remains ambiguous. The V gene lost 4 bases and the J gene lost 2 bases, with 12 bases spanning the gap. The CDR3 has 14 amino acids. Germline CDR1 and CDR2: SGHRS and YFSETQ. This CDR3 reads CASSRLGLNTEAFF. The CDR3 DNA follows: TGCGCCAGCAGCCGATTGGGCTTAAACACTGAAGCTTTCTTT.